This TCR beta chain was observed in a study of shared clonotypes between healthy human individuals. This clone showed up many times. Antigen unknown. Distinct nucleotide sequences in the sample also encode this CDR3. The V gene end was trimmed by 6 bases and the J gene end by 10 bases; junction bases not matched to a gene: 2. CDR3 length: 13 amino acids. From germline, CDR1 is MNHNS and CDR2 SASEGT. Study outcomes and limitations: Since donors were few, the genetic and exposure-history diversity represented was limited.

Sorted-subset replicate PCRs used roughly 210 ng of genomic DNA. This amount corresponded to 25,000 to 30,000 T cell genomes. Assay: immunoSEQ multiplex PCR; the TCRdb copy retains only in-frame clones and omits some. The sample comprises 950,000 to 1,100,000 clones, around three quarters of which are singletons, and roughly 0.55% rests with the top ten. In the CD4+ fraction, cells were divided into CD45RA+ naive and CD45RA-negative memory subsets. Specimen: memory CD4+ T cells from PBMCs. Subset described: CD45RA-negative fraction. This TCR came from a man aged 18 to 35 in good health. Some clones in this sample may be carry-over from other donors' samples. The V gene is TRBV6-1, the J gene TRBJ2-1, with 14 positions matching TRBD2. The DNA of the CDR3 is TGTGCCAGCAGCAGACTAGCGGGAGGGGAGCAGTTCTTC. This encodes CASSRLAGGEQFF.